A selection of T cell receptor beta chains follows, all from one sample in a study of T cell repertoires in cytomegalovirus infection. TCRdb redid the calling of the reads with MiXCR, one entry per CDR3 protein. This sample has roughly 720,000 distinct CDR3 sequences, with roughly 36% found just once. Specimen: PBMCs. The receptors originated from a human donor in good health (CMV status not recorded). Some clones in this sample may be carry-over from other donors' samples. The CDR3 runs from the conserved cysteine through the conserved F or W. The order of the fields is J gene, CDR3 length, clone size, V gene, D gene, CDR3 DNA, CDR3 protein. The D gene is left open where the match is weak. Rows may omit the clone size; those that give it use once, few, many or a size class.

TRBJ1-5 14 NA TRBV20-1 TRBD1 TGCAGTGCTAGAGAGCAGACAGGGAATCAGCCCCAGCATTTT CSAREQTGNQPQHF
TRBJ2-6 17 NA TRBV6-2/TRBV6-3 NA TGTGCCAGCAGTTACGGGGCCCTCTCCTCTGGGGCCAACGTCCTGACTTTC CASSYGALSSGANVLTF
TRBJ2-3 15 NA TRBV12-3/TRBV12-4 TRBD1 TGTGCCAGCAGGGCGGGACAGGGCTTCCTAGATACGCAGTATTTT CASRAGQGFLDTQYF
TRBJ1-4 14 few TRBV12-3/TRBV12-4 NA TGTGCCAGCAGTTTCGAGGGTACTAATGAAAAACTGTTTTTT CASSFEGTNEKLFF
TRBJ2-3 16 NA TRBV20-1 NA TGCAGTGCTAGAGCCCCAAGGGCGGGATTCAGGGATACGCAGTATTTT CSARAPRAGFRDTQYF
TRBJ2-5 14 NA TRBV27 NA TGTGCCAGCAGTTCCCTCGACAGCCAAGAGACCCAGTACTTC CASSSLDSQETQYF
TRBJ1-5 15 NA TRBV20-1 TRBD1 TGCAGTGCTAGAGACCCGACAGGGTCTAGGCAGCCCCAGCATTTT CSARDPTGSRQPQHF
TRBJ1-1 14 NA TRBV4-1 TRBD1 TGCGCCAGCAGACTTGACAGGGGGGTCACTGAAGCTTTCTTT CASRLDRGVTEAFF
TRBJ2-7 16 NA TRBV20-1 TRBD2 TGCAGTGCAGAACTAGCGGGAGGAAGGAGCTCCTACGAGCAGTACTTC CSAELAGGRSSYEQYF
TRBJ2-2 15 NA TRBV18 TRBD2 TGTGCCAGCTCACCCAAGCGGGAGGGCCTCGGGGAGCTGTTTTTT CASSPKREGLGELFF
TRBJ2-7 13 NA TRBV28 NA TGTGCCAGCAGTTTAATACAGTCGGGCGAGCAGTACTTC CASSLIQSGEQYF
TRBJ2-1 17 NA TRBV9 TRBD1 TGTGCCAGCAGCGCCGAAGGTGGGGGACAGGGGGGGTTAGGGCAGTTCTTC CASSAEGGGQGGLGQFF
TRBJ1-1 17 few TRBV2 NA TGTGCCAGCAGTGAAGCGCAACAGGGAGGTTGGAACACTGAAGCTTTCTTT CASSEAQQGGWNTEAFF
TRBJ2-1 17 NA TRBV20-1 TRBD2 TGCAGTGCTAGAGATTTTCTAGCGGGAGGTTGGGGGGGTGAGCAGTTCTTC CSARDFLAGGWGGEQFF
TRBJ2-1 16 NA TRBV27 NA TGTGCCAGCAGTTCCCTAACTAGGATCGGCGACAATGAGCAGTTCTTC CASSSLTRIGDNEQFF
TRBJ2-5 13 few TRBV7-2 NA TGTGCCAGCTACAGGGCCGTCGGGGAGACCCAGTACTTC CASYRAVGETQYF
TRBJ2-2 17 NA TRBV7-8 TRBD2 TGTGCCAGCAGCTTAGGTCCAGCGGGGGGGCGCGCCGGGGAGCTGTTTTTT CASSLGPAGGRAGELFF
TRBJ1-4 17 NA TRBV5-1 TRBD1 TGCGCCAGCAGCTTGGAGGACAGGGGAATCACTAATGAAAAACTGTTTTTT CASSLEDRGITNEKLFF
TRBJ1-2 16 NA TRBV27 NA TGTGCCAGCAGTCCCTCGGCGGGGGATTTTATCTATGGCTACACCTTC CASSPSAGDFIYGYTF
TRBJ2-2 15 NA TRBV7-9 NA TGTGCCAGCAGCTTATGGGGAGTTGACACCGGGGAGCTGTTTTTT CASSLWGVDTGELFF
TRBJ2-1 22 NA TRBV7-8 TRBD2 TGTGCCAGCAGCTTCCGGGTCAACCCGGATGGCAGCGGGGGGCCACGCTACAATGAGCAGTTCTTC CASSFRVNPDGSGGPRYNEQFF
TRBJ2-7 14 NA TRBV19 NA TGTGCCAGTACCCCAGGGGGACTACCCTACGAGCAGTACTTC CASTPGGLPYEQYF
TRBJ2-1 15 NA TRBV7-2 TRBD2 TGTGCCAGCAGCATTAGCGGGGTCAGCTACAATGAGCAGTTCTTC CASSISGVSYNEQFF
TRBJ2-7 15 many TRBV6-1 NA TGTGCCAGCAGCGGCGCCGTGGGAGGTCCCTACGAGCAGTACTTC CASSGAVGGPYEQYF
TRBJ2-1 19 many TRBV7-2 TRBD1 TGTGCCAGCAGCTTAGTCGAACGGGACAGGGCACGCTCCTACAATGAGCAGTTCTTC CASSLVERDRARSYNEQFF
TRBJ2-1 16 few TRBV19 TRBD2 TGTGCCAGTAGGGACCTCGGGGCTAGCGGGGGCCTGGAGGAGTTCTTC CASRDLGASGGLEEFF
TRBJ1-4 16 few TRBV11-2 NA TGTGCCAGCAGCTTAGCGTCAGGGAGGGGAGGCGAAAAACTGTTTTTT CASSLASGRGGEKLFF
TRBJ2-5 16 few TRBV25-1 NA TGTGCCAGCAGACCAGGGGGGAGGGGATACCAAGAGACCCAGTACTTC CASRPGGRGYQETQYF
TRBJ2-4 15 few TRBV7-9 NA TGTGCCAGCAGCCCGGGGGCGGGGTTGAGGAACATTCAGTACTTC CASSPGAGLRNIQYF
TRBJ1-2 14 NA TRBV28 NA TGTGCCAGCAGCCGACTCAAGGGAACCCATGGCTACACCTTC CASSRLKGTHGYTF
TRBJ2-1 11 NA TRBV7-9 NA TGTGCCAGCAGCCGAGGCGGTGAGCAGTTCTTC CASSRGGEQFF
TRBJ2-7 17 NA TRBV11-3 TRBD2 TGTGCCAGCAGCTTAGGGAAGCGGGACTTAGGGTCCTACGAGCAGTACTTC CASSLGKRDLGSYEQYF
TRBJ2-1 17 NA TRBV28 TRBD1 TGTGCCAGCAGCCGAATTCCGGGACAGGGGACGCGTAATGAGCAGTTCTTC CASSRIPGQGTRNEQFF
TRBJ1-4 14 NA TRBV6-5 NA TGTGCCAGCAGTTACTCGGGGTATGATGAAAAACTGTTTTTT CASSYSGYDEKLFF
TRBJ1-4 16 once TRBV5-1 NA TGCGCCAGCAGCCCCTTATCCGGGGGAACTAATGAAAAACTGTTTTTT CASSPLSGGTNEKLFF
TRBJ1-1 14 NA TRBV20-1 NA TGCAGTGCTACGAAACAGTTTCTGGACACTGAAGCTTTCTTT CSATKQFLDTEAFF
TRBJ2-3 13 once TRBV2 NA TGTGCCAGCAAGAGGACTAACTCGGATACGCAGTATTTT CASKRTNSDTQYF
TRBJ1-1 19 few TRBV7-8 TRBD1 TGTGCCAGCAGCTCCCTCTACAGGGGACGTGTGCAGAAAAACACTGAAGCTTTCTTT CASSSLYRGRVQKNTEAFF
TRBJ2-5 15 many TRBV7-8 TRBD2 TGTGCCAGCAGCCTAGGACTAGCGCGCCGGGAGACCCAGTACTTC CASSLGLARRETQYF
TRBJ1-1 13 few TRBV12-3/TRBV12-4 NA TGTGCCAGCAGGCCTGCCTCGGGGACTGAAGCTTTCTTT CASRPASGTEAFF
TRBJ2-1 15 NA TRBV20-1 TRBD2 TGCAGTGCTACGTTGCTAGCGGGGGGGTTCAATGAGCAGTTCTTC CSATLLAGGFNEQFF
TRBJ2-1 16 few TRBV5-1 TRBD1 TGCGCCAGCAGCTACGGAGACAGGGCCCATTGGGATGAGCAGTTCTTC CASSYGDRAHWDEQFF
TRBJ1-6 14 many TRBV7-2 NA TGTGCCAGCAGAGATCAGGGAAATAATTCACCCCTCCACTTT CASRDQGNNSPLHF
TRBJ2-7 15 many TRBV27 NA TGTGCCAGCAGCGCGTTCCGGGACTCCCCCTACGAGCAGTACTTC CASSAFRDSPYEQYF
TRBJ2-7 16 NA TRBV28 NA TGTGCCAACAGCCCCCTGGACAGTTCCTTCTCCTACGAGCAGTACTTC CANSPLDSSFSYEQYF
TRBJ2-4 14 NA TRBV7-2 NA TGTGCCAGCAGCACACCTCCCCCGACAGCTTTTCAGTACTTC CASSTPPPTAFQYF
TRBJ1-1 14 NA TRBV19 NA TGTGCCAGTAGTATGGGCCCAGGGGTGACTGAAGCTTTCTTT CASSMGPGVTEAFF